This T cell receptor beta chain was retrieved from a study of cytotoxic CD8 clonotypes in ibrutinib-treated CLL (dated by TCRdb to 2020 to 2022). Describing the broader study: The cohort was composed of roughly ten relapsed/refractory and roughly 14 treatment-naive patients; IGHV unmutated status was identified in some 17 patients. Responses were partial in roughly 24 patients and complete in 2; after median approximately 66 months follow-up, approximately 15 stayed in remission and about twelve progressed. Response samples were taken after a median of approximately a year on treatment, ranging from roughly 6 to 36 months. On average, each sample yielded 255,043 productive templates and tens of thousands of productive rearrangements. Of the 85 to 90 participants in the trial, 20 to 30 had longitudinal samples available. Cryopreserved peripheral blood mononuclear cells were obtained prior to treatment, at the time of response, and at either disease progression or sustained remission. Patients were still on ibrutinib when every remission and progressive disease sample was collected. Points the paper makes about the study in general: Sampling times were not matched between patients in sustained remission and patients whose disease was progressing, and lymph node repertoires were not examined. At ibrutinib response clonality went up, during sustained remission it held steady, and at progression it dropped back toward baseline. Baseline clonality was found to be higher than that of age-matched healthy donors and was strongly correlated with circulating CD8+ T-cell counts. Public clonotypes were found to be uncommon and were observed to contract or remain stable during treatment; the increase in clonality was shown to reflect expansion of private clonotypes at ibrutinib response.

Each clonotype received, on average, approximately 9.9x coverage in deep resolution sequencing performed on a MiSeq, where the target depth lay between 1 in 1 million and 1 in 200,000 T cells. TCR beta libraries were generated with the immunoSEQ hsTCRB Kit. Processing in the source paper ran as follows. The data were analyzed with ImmunoSEQ Analyzer and ImmunoSEQ Data Assistant, and V, D and J gene assignments followed IMGT definitions. Clonality was computed as one minus normalized Shannon entropy of productive rearrangement frequencies, ranging from 0 to 1. Public clonotype analysis was restricted to overrepresented clonotypes comprising at least 0.05% of each patient's repertoire. About a dozen age-matched healthy donor repertoires from immuneACCESS served as clonality controls. Imported from immuneACCESS, the table was reduced by TCRdb to in-frame sequences with V and J called. These copies leave out some clones; in studies compared against another copy, an unresolved V gene accounts for under half, and the cause of the remainder is not known. The DNA was the basis for D and trimming; V, J and clone size are from that table. The sample table shows some 23,000 clones, and 60% to 80% are seen once. The top ten hold approximately 50% of the sample.

About this clone: Its antigen has not been determined. Base-call qualities are not available, and no considerably larger clone is one nucleotide away.

CDR1 and CDR2 are drawn from the germline V gene: SGHRS, YFSETQ. Trimming costs V 3 bases and J 2 bases, and their ends lie 11 bases apart. The CDR3 covers 14 residues, taking in both the cysteine and the phenylalanine. Only the CDR3 portion is preserved as DNA: 42 bases, with reading frame beginning at the first base. The time point label, as the study defines it: progressive disease on ibrutinib. For TCR beta library preparation, approximately 1.8 micrograms of genomic DNA was extracted from cryopreserved PBMCs. Longitudinal blood samples from CLL patients on ibrutinib monotherapy were analyzed using high-throughput TCR beta sequencing. The patients were enrolled in a single-center, open-label phase 2 trial of ibrutinib monotherapy.

The sequenced sample was PBMCs, obtained at disease progression, from a patient treated with ibrutinib. This clonotype originated in a human donor with chronic lymphocytic leukemia. Recombination joined TRBV5-1 with TRBJ2-5; the D gene is unclear. The DNA sequence reads TGCGCCAGCAGCTCGGGCTTCACTCAAGAGACCCAGTACTTC. Its protein is CASSSGFTQETQYF.